A single sample gave rise to the 9 T cell receptor beta chains below, sequenced in a study of technical replicates of blood from a handful of donors. The data were produced by immunoSEQ multiplex PCR, yet TCRdb's version contains in-frame clones alone and is incomplete. The sample contains over 80,000 clones, about 95% of which appear only once. Sequencing was done on a sample of T cells isolated from PBMCs. The receptor source for this set is a human donor in good health.

A note on this clone: An end of the junction differs from the germline gene, which may be a read error. V usage is TRBV19 and J usage is TRBJ1-1; D is possibly TRBD1 (5 bases). Germline V CDR1 and CDR2: LNHDA, SQIVND (reference sequence). The CDR3 has 13 amino acids. The CDR3 nucleotides read TGTGCCAGTAGAATAGACAGGAACACTGAAGCTTTCTTT. This translates into CASRIDRNTEAFF.

The chain is built from TRBV6-4 and TRBJ2-1, with TRBD2 identical over 7 bases. The CDR3 is made up of 14 amino acids. Looked up from germline, CDR1 is MRHNA and CDR2 is SNTAGT. V was clipped by 4 bases and J by 5 bases; unmatched bases: 5. The CDR3 bases are TGTGCCAGCAGTGCCTACGGGGGGAACAATGAGCAGTTCTTC. It is translated as CASSAYGGNNEQFF.

The J gene is TRBJ1-1, the V gene TRBV28; TRBD1 matches at 10 bases. V lost 6 bases and J lost 7; bases outside the gene matches: 5. The germline V gene has CDR1 MDHEN and CDR2 SYDVKM. This CDR3 is 13 amino acids long. The CDR3 loop is CASSPGQGDEAFF. The CDR3 DNA sequence: TGTGCCAGCAGCCCCGGACAGGGGGATGAAGCTTTCTTT.

The chain joins TRBV7-3 to TRBJ2-7; 11 nucleotides agree with TRBD2. CDR3 length: 16 residues. Looked up from germline, CDR1 is SGHTA and CDR2 is FQGTGA. Trimming at V came to 3 bases and at J to 7 bases, leaving 11 bases not matched to a gene. The CDR3 bases are TGTGCCAGCAGCTTGATAGCGGGAGGGCCTTTTCGGGAGCAGTACTTC. It codes for CASSLIAGGPFREQYF.

The V and J genes are TRBV6-1 and TRBJ2-1; TRBD2 matches 12 bases. Germline V gene lookup returns CDR1 MNHNS and CDR2 SASEGT. Trimming removed 4 bases from V and 3 bases from J; junction bases left unmatched: 7. This CDR3 has 17 residues. DNA of the CDR3: TGTGCCAGCAGTGTCCTAACTAGCGGGAGGATCTACAATGAGCAGTTCTTC. It translates to CASSVLTSGRIYNEQFF.

V is TRBV28 and J is TRBJ1-2; 7 bases agree with TRBD1. The CDR3 runs to 14 residues. Germline V gene data show CDR1 as MDHEN and CDR2 as SYDVKM. Trimming cost V 7 bases and J 4 bases; bases outside gene matches: 9. The CDR3 DNA follows: TGTGCCAGCACCACAGCTGGGGACAGCTATGGCTACACCTTC. Encoded protein: CASTTAGDSYGYTF.

V usage is TRBV18 and J usage is TRBJ2-7; 7 positions match TRBD2. This CDR3 region has 14 residues. V gave up 4 bases and J gave up 1 base; unmatched junction bases: 4. Germline CDR1 KGHSH, CDR2 LQKENI. This CDR3 is CASSLSGGSYEQYF. DNA of the CDR3: TGTGCCAGCTCACTGTCGGGAGGATCCTACGAGCAGTACTTC.

The chain has TRBV19 and TRBJ1-1, with TRBD1 matching over 7 bases. Germline V gene sequence: CDR1 LNHDA, CDR2 SQIVND (reference sequence). This CDR3 spans 14 amino acids. The trim removed 5 bases at V and 11 bases at J, leaving 14 bases unmatched. For the CDR3, the DNA is TGTGCCAGTAGTCCGGGACAGCACAGCGCTTTGGCTTTCTTT. It yields the protein CASSPGQHSALAFF.

The genes are TRBV5-6 and TRBJ2-7; D possibly corresponds to TRBD2 (5 bases). There are 14 residues in the CDR3. V was pared by 1 base and J by 4 bases, with 12 bases between. Germline assignment: CDR1 SGHDT and CDR2 YYEEEE. CDR3 nucleotides: TGTGCCAGCAGCTTGCGAGGGAACACTTACGAGCAGTACTTC. Protein product: CASSLRGNTYEQYF.